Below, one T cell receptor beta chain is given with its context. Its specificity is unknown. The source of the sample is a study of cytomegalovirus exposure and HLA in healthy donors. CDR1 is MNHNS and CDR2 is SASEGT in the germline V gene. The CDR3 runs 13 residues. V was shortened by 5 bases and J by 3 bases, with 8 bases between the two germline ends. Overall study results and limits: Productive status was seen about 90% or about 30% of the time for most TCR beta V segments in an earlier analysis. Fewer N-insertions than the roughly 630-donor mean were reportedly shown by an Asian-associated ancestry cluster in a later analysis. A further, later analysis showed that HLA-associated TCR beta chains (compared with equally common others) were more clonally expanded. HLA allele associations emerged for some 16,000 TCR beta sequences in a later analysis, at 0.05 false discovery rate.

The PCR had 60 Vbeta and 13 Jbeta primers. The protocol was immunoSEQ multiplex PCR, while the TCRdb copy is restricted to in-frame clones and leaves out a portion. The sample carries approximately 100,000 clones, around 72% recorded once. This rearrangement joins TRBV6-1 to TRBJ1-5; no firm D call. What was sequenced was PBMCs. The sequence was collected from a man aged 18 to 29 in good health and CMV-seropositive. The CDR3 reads CASSSRDNQPQHF. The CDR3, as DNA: TGTGCCAGCAGTTCTAGAGACAATCAGCCCCAGCATTTT.